This T cell receptor (beta chain) originates from a study of vaccination and CD4 T cells after COVID-19. As concerns this clonotype: As yet, its antigen is unknown.

The treatment was: approximately nine-day PBMC culture with coronavirus spike peptide pools or control peptides (ViraFEST assay). The CDR3 contains 12 residues. Trimming pared 5 bases from V and 10 bases from J, leaving 14 bases between. Germline V CDR1 and CDR2: SGHTA, FQGNSA. Cultured CD4+ T cells had their DNA profiled by the Oncomine TCR Beta short-read assay. MiXCR was run by TCRdb on the PCR reads, yielding one entry per CDR3 protein. The data contain some 15,000 distinct CDR3 sequences, around 77% of them singletons. Sequenced material: CD4+ T cells from blood, cultured in vitro. This clonotype was sampled from a human donor who had recovered from COVID-19. V usage is TRBV7-2 and J usage is TRBJ1-1; a weak D match, TRBD1 (6 bases). The CDR3 reads CASSLSGTLAFF. CDR3 sequence (DNA): TGTGCCAGCAGCCTATCCGGGACACTAGCTTTCTTT.